This is a list of T cell receptor beta chains from one sample in a study of T cell clusters in autoimmune cytopenias. TCRdb reprocessed the multiplex PCR reads and stores each CDR3 protein as one record, lacking DNA. The listing records 2,000 to 2,500 distinct CDR3 sequences. Sequencing was done on a sample of peripheral blood. The origin of the receptors is a human donor with an autoimmune cytopenia or autoimmune hepatitis (not recorded which). Both conserved end residues are part of each CDR3. Clone size is given for some rows only: seen once, a few or many times, or a class if the clone is expanded.

j_call: TRBJ2-7
clone_size: .
v_call: TRBV13
cdr3_aa: CASSLGRDRAYEQYF

j_call: TRBJ2-1
clone_size: medium-sized
v_call: TRBV15
cdr3_aa: CATSRRTGSNEQFF

j_call: TRBJ2-7
clone_size: medium-sized
v_call: TRBV11-1
cdr3_aa: CASSHTGQGYEQYF

j_call: TRBJ2-5
clone_size: medium-sized
v_call: TRBV5-6
cdr3_aa: CASSPARRWETQYF

j_call: TRBJ2-5
clone_size: .
v_call: TRBV7-2
cdr3_aa: CASSLTRPGKETQYF

j_call: TRBJ2-7
clone_size: .
v_call: TRBV5-1
cdr3_aa: CASSLAKTAGGRDEQYF

j_call: TRBJ1-6
clone_size: .
v_call: TRBV5-8
cdr3_aa: CASSSGQGDNSPLHF

j_call: TRBJ2-4
clone_size: .
v_call: TRBV18
cdr3_aa: CASSPLGTGVNIQYF

j_call: TRBJ2-3
clone_size: medium-sized
v_call: TRBV29-1
cdr3_aa: CSVGLAGGPLDTQYF

j_call: TRBJ2-3
clone_size: large
v_call: TRBV29-1
cdr3_aa: CSVVRGADTQYF

j_call: TRBJ2-1
clone_size: .
v_call: TRBV6-1
cdr3_aa: CASSDYRYDEQFF

j_call: TRBJ1-2
clone_size: medium-sized
v_call: TRBV6-5
cdr3_aa: CASSDVAGVGYGYTF

j_call: TRBJ2-3
clone_size: medium-sized
v_call: TRBV19
cdr3_aa: CATEGRLAGISDTQYF